What follows are 3 T cell receptor beta chains derived from one specimen sequenced in a study of cytotoxic CD8 clonotypes in ibrutinib-treated CLL. Here immunoSEQ multiplex PCR was the method, and the copy in TCRdb shows in-frame clones only, minus some. The sample shows fewer than 70,000 clones, over 60% of them seen only once. The specimen comprised PBMCs, sampled after 12 months of ibrutinib treatment. These receptor sequences come from a human donor with chronic lymphocytic leukemia.

The chain has TRBV29-1 and TRBJ2-3, with 11 bases lining up with TRBD2. Germline lookup yields CDR1 SQVTM and CDR2 ANQGSEA. There are 16 residues in the CDR3. Losses at the gene ends were 6 bases for V and 6 bases for J; bases not matched to a gene: 14. The CDR3 here is CSVGRGGLAGDDTQYF. CDR3 sequence (DNA): TGCAGCGTGGGTCGTGGTGGACTAGCGGGTGATGATACGCAGTATTTT.

J is TRBJ2-2 and V is TRBV28; D not certain. CDR3 length: 13 amino acids. Trimming removed 4 bases at V and 3 bases at J, with 6 bases between. CDR1 is MDHEN and CDR2 is SYDVKM in the germline V gene. The DNA of the CDR3 is TGTGCCAGCAGTTCGTCGGACACCGGGGAGCTGTTTTTT. It codes for CASSSSDTGELFF.

This clone was observed a handful of times. This chain links TRBV10-2 with TRBJ2-7; 9 bases map to TRBD1. This CDR3 is built from 14 residues. Trimming cost V 8 bases and J 6 bases; bases outside gene matches: 11. In germline, CDR1 is WSHSY, CDR2 SAAADI. CDR3: CASGSGTGPLEQYF. The CDR3 nucleotides read TGCGCCAGCGGGTCCGGGACAGGGCCCCTCGAGCAGTACTTC.